The clone carrying this TCR beta chain appeared a single time. The antigen is not known. This table comes from immunoSEQ multiplex PCR, and its TCRdb copy is limited to in-frame clones, with some not included. The table records more than 55,000 clones, over 90% of them present only once. The data stem from a study of T cell clonotyping in hematopoietic cell transplantation. Findings of the study overall: Higher Inverse Simpson Index values in graft donor and pretransplant recipient predicted broader posttransplant TCR diversity. At the given depth, recipient repertoires were over 95% de novo clonotypes. No sorting was done, leaving CD4 and CD8 contributions mixed. Pathologically expanded recipient clonotypes increased progressively from day 30 to day 180 as diversity fell.

The TCR originated in a man aged 50 to 59 in good health. Some clones in this sample may be carry-over from other donors' samples. The sequencing sample was made of peripheral blood mononuclear cells.

DNA of the CDR3: TGCGCCAGCAGGCCAGAGGGACAGGGGCCTGGCTACACCTTC. This gives the protein CASRPEGQGPGYTF. The chain is built from TRBV5-1 and TRBJ1-2; 10 bases map to TRBD1. J was trimmed by 7 bases and V by 5 bases; bases with no gene match: 8. This CDR3 has 14 residues. Germline V CDR1 and CDR2: SGHRS, YFSETQ.